This T cell receptor beta chain was sequenced during a study of blood T cell repertoires in COVID-19. TCRdb's copy holds only in-frame clones and misses some; the assay was immunoSEQ multiplex PCR. This sample has some 250,000 clones, with nearly 90% found just once. The germline gives CDR1 MGHDK, CDR2 SYGVNS. V lost 4 bases and J lost 5; bases outside the gene matches: 4. The CDR3 sequence is 15 residues long. Material for sequencing was PBMCs or T cells enriched from blood (not recorded which). The TCR was taken from a woman in her twenties or thirties with acute COVID-19. The chain combines TRBV25-1 with TRBJ2-2, with TRBD2 matching 10 bases. As DNA, the CDR3 is TGTGCCAGCAGTGGGGGACTAGCGTGGACCGGGGAGCTGTTTTTT. Translating it yields CASSGGLAWTGELFF.